One sample yielded the 23 T cell receptor beta chains listed below, sequenced in a study of glioma-infiltrating T cells. Using RNA template, CDR3s of TCR alpha and beta were amplified with iRepertoire arm-PCR. Each CDR3 protein gets one entry after TCRdb re-called the multiplex PCR reads with MiXCR. The table has tens of thousands of distinct CDR3 sequences, about 25% seen once; the top ten hold more than 6.5%. Input material: glioma tissue, nonneoplastic brain tissue, or PBMCs (not recorded which). The source is a human donor with low-grade glioma or glioblastoma, undergoing nonglioma brain surgery, or in good health (not recorded which).

The chain recombines TRBV19 with TRBJ2-3; 8 bases map to TRBD1. This CDR3 has 15 amino acids. V trimming: 6 bases; J trimming: 2 bases; junction bases outside the gene matches: 7. The germline CDR1 and CDR2 sequences are LNHDA and SQIVND (reference sequence). The CDR3 DNA is TGTGCCAGTAGGACGGGACAGGTGACCACAGATACGCAGTATTTT. Protein sequence: CASRTGQVTTDTQYF.

This clonotype was picked up many times. The V and J genes are TRBV6-2 or TRBV6-3 and TRBJ2-1; 10 bases are a match to TRBD2. Germline V gene data show CDR1 as MNHEY and CDR2 as SVGEGT. Unmatched junction bases numbered 6, after V lost 3 bases and J lost 4 bases. The CDR3 runs 16 residues. CDR3: CASSYRSGGNYNEQFF. As DNA, the CDR3 is TGTGCCAGCAGTTATCGTAGCGGGGGGAATTACAATGAGCAGTTCTTC.

This clonotype was observed a handful of times. The J gene is TRBJ2-5, the V gene TRBV18; weak D call: TRBD1 (5 bases). Germline CDR1 and CDR2: KGHSH and LQKENI. The CDR3 extends over 13 amino acids. Trimming removed 6 bases from V and 2 bases from J, with 10 bases in between. The CDR3 nucleotides are TGTGCCAGCTCCAGGGCGCAACAAGAGACCCAGTACTTC. It codes for CASSRAQQETQYF.

The sample holds many counts of this clonotype. This chain connects TRBV2 to TRBJ2-3; 7 bases agree with TRBD1. Germline-derived CDR1 and CDR2 are SNHLY and FYNNEI. Germline trimming cut 5 bases from V and 3 bases from J; bases unmatched to any gene: 5. This CDR3 has 14 residues. The CDR3 is CASSRGGKTDTQYF. The DNA for the CDR3 is TGTGCCAGCAGTAGAGGGGGCAAAACAGATACGCAGTATTTT.

V and J are TRBV2 and TRBJ1-6, with no clear D. With 4 bases removed from V and 4 bases from J, the gap between germline ends came to 5 bases. From germline, CDR1 is SNHLY and CDR2 FYNNEI. The CDR3 is 13 residues long. CDR3 amino acids: CASSADYNSPLHF. CDR3 in DNA: TGTGCCAGCAGTGCAGATTATAATTCACCCCTCCACTTT.

This clonotype was found a few times. This chain uses TRBV10-3 with TRBJ1-1; 7 positions agree with TRBD1. This CDR3 has 15 amino acids. Looked up from germline, CDR1 is ENHRY and CDR2 is SYGVKD. The J segment lost 0 bases and the V segment lost 7 bases, leaving 8 bases of the junction unmatched. The CDR3 DNA sequence: TGTGCCATCAAACCCCAGGGGGAAATGAACACTGAAGCTTTCTTT. It is translated as CAIKPQGEMNTEAFF.

Points on this clonotype: A much more abundant neighbour one base away suggests this may be a read error. The genes are TRBV6-2 or TRBV6-3 and TRBJ2-7; maybe TRBD2 (6 bases). This CDR3 is 15 amino acids long. V shed 5 bases and J shed 4 bases, with 18 bases lying between them. The germline V gene has CDR1 MNHEY and CDR2 SVGEGT. The CDR3 DNA sequence: TGTGCCAGCAGTACCCCGGGACTGGCAACATACGAGCAGTACTTC. Its protein is CASSTPGLATYEQYF.

This clonotype was counted at least ten times. The chain links TRBV19 to TRBJ1-2; D possibly corresponds to TRBD1 (5 bases). The CDR3 runs 14 residues. Germline V gives CDR1 LNHDA, CDR2 SQIVND (reference sequence). With 8 bases removed from V and 6 bases from J, the gap between germline ends came to 19 bases. The CDR3 spells CASSLGAELNGYTF. CDR3 in DNA: TGTGCCAGTTCACTCGGGGCTGAACTGAATGGCTACACCTTC.

This clonotype was recorded at least ten times. The DNA for the CDR3 is TGCGCCAGCAGCCAAGTTCGAGGGACGGCAGCTATCTATGGCTACACCTTC. Residues: CASSQVRGTAAIYGYTF. This chain joins TRBV4-1 and TRBJ1-2; perhaps TRBD1 as D (5 bases). V was clipped by 1 base and J by 4 bases, with 19 bases between them. Germline-derived CDR1 and CDR2 are MGHRA and YSYEKL. The CDR3 is 17 amino acids.

This chain links TRBV5-5 with TRBJ2-5; D might be TRBD1 (5 bases). The germline V gene has CDR1 SGHKS and CDR2 YYEKEE (reference sequence). The CDR3 totals 15 residues. V was trimmed by 2 bases and J by 0 bases, leaving 11 bases between them. The CDR3 loop is CASSFPRQHQETQYF. The CDR3 DNA reads TGTGCCAGCAGCTTCCCTCGACAGCACCAAGAGACCCAGTACTTC.

This clonotype was seen a handful of times. The chain is built from TRBV6-1 and TRBJ2-3; 10 bases are a match to TRBD2. Trimming took 6 bases from V and 4 from J; bases not matched to a gene: 10. Per the germline V gene, CDR1 is MNHNS and CDR2 is SASEGT. CDR3 length: 16 residues. The CDR3 loop is CASSPTLAGDSDTQYF. As DNA, the CDR3 is TGTGCCAGCAGCCCAACCCTAGCGGGAGACTCAGATACGCAGTATTTT.

This clonotype has only a few counts. The chain couples TRBV5-1 to TRBJ2-4; D may be TRBD2 (5 bases). The V and J ends lost 6 bases and 1 base respectively, with 11 bases between them. Per the germline V gene, CDR1 is SGHRS and CDR2 is YFSETQ. The CDR3 loop spans 14 amino acids. The CDR3: CASTPSGAKNIQYF. The CDR3 DNA reads TGCGCCAGCACCCCATCGGGGGCCAAAAACATTCAGTACTTC.

This clonotype has ten or more counts. The chain uses TRBV6-1 and TRBJ2-7; D is unclear. Per the germline V gene, CDR1 is MNHNS and CDR2 is SASEGT. CDR3 length: 11 amino acids. The V gene lost 8 bases and the J gene lost 2 bases, with 7 bases spanning the gap. The CDR3 DNA sequence: TGTGCCAGCGTGGTAGCCTACGAGCAGTACTTC. Translated, it gives CASVVAYEQYF.

Concerning this clonotype itself: At one end the junction does not follow the germline gene, possibly because of a read error. The chain links TRBV25-1 to TRBJ2-1; possibly TRBD2 for D (5 bases). CDR3 length equals 16 residues. In germline, CDR1 is MGHDK, CDR2 SYGVNS. CDR3 sequence (DNA): TGTGCCGGCAGTTTAGTCAGTTCGGGATCGGGGAATGAGCGGTTCTTC. Its protein product is CAGSLVSSGSGNERFF.

This clonotype has at least ten counts. The genes are TRBV6-2 or TRBV6-3 and TRBJ1-5, with D unresolved. The CDR3 loop spans 15 amino acids. Germline V lookup: CDR1 MNHEY, CDR2 SVGEGT. Trimming removed 4 bases from V and 1 base from J, with 11 bases in between. As DNA, the CDR3 is TGTGCCAGCAGTTTCCTGGCACTGAGCAATCAGCCCCAGCATTTT. It codes for CASSFLALSNQPQHF.

The sample holds many counts of this clonotype. The CDR3 protein is CSAAASGNTMSQFF. CDR3 sequence (DNA): TGCAGTGCAGCCGCTAGCGGCAATACAATGAGTCAGTTCTTC. The chain has TRBV20-1 and TRBJ2-1; 7 positions agree with TRBD2. The germline V gene encodes CDR1 DFQATT and CDR2 SNEGSKA (reference sequence). V lost 6 bases and J lost 13; bases outside the gene matches: 18. This CDR3 comprises 14 residues.

The chain recombines TRBV29-1 with TRBJ2-6; maybe TRBD1 (5 bases). Deletions cut 6 bases from V and 3 bases from J, with 9 bases between. CDR1 and CDR2 (germline): SQVTM, ANQGSEA. This CDR3 spans 13 amino acids. The DNA of the CDR3 is TGCAGCGTGCCGGACAATGGGGCCAACGTCCTGACTTTC. This encodes CSVPDNGANVLTF.

A word on this clonotype: A much larger clone differs from this one at a single base, so this may be a read error. No conserved phenylalanine or tryptophan ends this CDR3, so it is likely a read error. The chain links TRBV2 to TRBJ2-5, with no clear D. The CDR3 totals 11 residues. Trimming took 6 bases from V and 4 from J, leaving 6 bases between them. Germline values: CDR1 SNHLY, CDR2 FYNNEI. CDR3 nucleotide sequence: TGTGCCAGCAGCCGAACAGAGACCCAGTACCTC. Its protein product is CASSRTETQYL.

This clonotype showed up many times. V gene TRBV12-3 or TRBV12-4 combines with J gene TRBJ2-7; the match to TRBD1 covers 9 bases. The V segment lost 4 bases and the J segment 4 bases; nucleotides outside the gene matches: 8. This CDR3 spans 15 amino acids. Written as DNA, the CDR3 is TGTGCCAGCAGTTCATACAGGGGGCGCGGTTACGAGCAGTACTTC. Amino acids: CASSSYRGRGYEQYF.

The chain combines TRBV5-1 with TRBJ1-1; D is possibly TRBD1 (6 bases). The V end was cut by 2 bases, the J end by 1 base, with 15 bases between. Germline CDR1 SGHRS, CDR2 YFSETQ. CDR3 length: 16 amino acids. The CDR3: CASSLNPGHRNTEAFF. The CDR3 bases are TGCGCCAGCAGCTTAAACCCGGGACATAGGAACACTGAAGCTTTCTTT. Drawing the rest from reference TRBV5-1 and TRBJ1-1, the complete variable domain is KAGVTQTPRYLIKTRGQQVTLSCSPISGHRSVSWYQQTPGQGLQFLFEYFSETQRNKGNFPGRFSGRQFSNSRSEMNVSTLELGDSALYLCASSLNPGHRNTEAFFGQGTRLTVV.

This clonotype was picked up many times. V usage is TRBV2 and J usage is TRBJ2-5, with D possibly matching TRBD2 (6 bases). This CDR3 contains 13 residues. Germline-derived CDR1 and CDR2 are SNHLY and FYNNEI. Deletions cut 7 bases from V and 12 bases from J, with 21 bases between. CDR3 in DNA: TGTGCCAGCACTGGTCTAGCGAGCCTCCGGGAGTACTTC. It specifies CASTGLASLREYF. The full variable domain, its missing parts supplied by reference TRBV2 and TRBJ2-5, is EPEVTQTPSHQVTQMGQEVILRCVPISNHLYFYWYRQILGQKVEFLVSFYNNEISEKSEIFDDQFSVERPDGSNFTLKIRSTKLEDSAMYFCASTGLASLREYFGPGTRLLVL.

The gene calls are TRBV11-3 and TRBJ1-6; 7 bases fit TRBD1. The CDR3 has 17 amino acids. Germline CDR1 is SGHNT and CDR2 is YENEEA. V was clipped by 5 bases and J by 5 bases; unmatched bases: 12. CDR3 loop: CASSAHRGPGNNSPLHF. CDR3 bases: TGTGCCAGCAGCGCCCACAGGGGCCCGGGAAATAATTCACCCCTCCACTTT.

The CDR3 is CASSWNRDSYEQYF. The DNA for the CDR3 is TGTGCCAGCAGTTGGAACCGGGACTCCTACGAGCAGTACTTC. The gene calls are TRBV7-9 and TRBJ2-7; possibly TRBD2 for D (5 bases). Germline V gives CDR1 SEHNR, CDR2 FQNEAQ (reference sequence). Trimming pared 6 bases from V and 0 bases from J, leaving 12 bases between. This CDR3 region has 14 residues.